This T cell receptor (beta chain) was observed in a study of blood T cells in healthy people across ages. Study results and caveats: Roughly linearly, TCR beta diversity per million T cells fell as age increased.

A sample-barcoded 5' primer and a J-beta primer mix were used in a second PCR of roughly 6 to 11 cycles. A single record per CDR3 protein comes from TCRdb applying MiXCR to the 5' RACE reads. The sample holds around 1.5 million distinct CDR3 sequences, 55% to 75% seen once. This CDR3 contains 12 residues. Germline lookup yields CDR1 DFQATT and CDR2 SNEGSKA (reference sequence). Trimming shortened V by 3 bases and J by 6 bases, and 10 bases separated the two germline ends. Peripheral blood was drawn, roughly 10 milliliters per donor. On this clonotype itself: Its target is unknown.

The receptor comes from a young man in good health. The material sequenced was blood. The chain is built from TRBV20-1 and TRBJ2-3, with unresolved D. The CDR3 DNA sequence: TGCAGTGCTAGGATAACCGTTGATACGCAGTATTTT. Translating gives CSARITVDTQYF.